The present TCR beta chain was sequenced within a study of blood T cells in healthy people across ages. CDR3 length: 14 residues. Losses at the gene ends were 2 bases for V and 6 bases for J; bases not matched to a gene: 2. Germline CDR1 and CDR2: LNHNV and YYDKDF (reference sequence). It was with a sample-barcoded 5' primer and a J-beta primer mix that a second PCR of roughly 7 to 12 cycles was run. A template-switch adaptor that had 12 random nucleotides put a tag on each cDNA molecule. A single record per CDR3 protein comes from TCRdb applying MiXCR to the 5' RACE reads. The sample carries 730,000 or so distinct CDR3 sequences, 40% to 45% recorded once. This clonotype was seen a few times.

This chain joins TRBV15 and TRBJ2-3; TRBD2 aligns across 10 bases. The TCR sequence derives from a man at least 80 years old in good health. The sequenced sample was blood. The CDR3 loop reads CATSRTSGEDTQYF. The CDR3 coding sequence is TGTGCCACCAGCAGAACTAGCGGGGAGGATACGCAGTATTTT.